The T cell receptor beta chain described here comes from a study of cytomegalovirus exposure and HLA in healthy donors. PCR amplification relied on 60 Vbeta primers (plus 13 Jbeta primers). TCRdb keeps only in-frame clones here, not all; method: immunoSEQ multiplex PCR. The table has some 150,000 clones, around 81% seen once. Regarding this clone: Its antigen is unknown.

V lost 4 bases, J lost 1 base, and 12 bases lay in between. Germline V CDR1 and CDR2: SGDLS, YYNGEE. The CDR3 has 16 amino acids. In nominal health when sampled, donors likely had unrecorded immune exposures nonetheless. General study findings and limits: As was reported, the classifier diagnosed cytomegalovirus status with high specificity and sensitivity. There were some public TCRs occurring in many donors, but most TCR sequences were rare. Presence/absence analyses assumed roughly uniform sequencing depth across donors.

The sequenced material came from PBMCs. The V gene is TRBV9, the J gene TRBJ2-6; a possible D gene is TRBD1 (6 bases). This TCR was recovered from a young woman in good health and CMV-seropositive. Here the CDR3 reads CASSSRGGSGANVLTF. CDR3 in DNA: TGTGCCAGCAGCTCCCGAGGGGGATCTGGGGCCAACGTCCTGACTTTC.